The rows below give T cell receptor beta chains drawn from one sample of a study of PD-1 blockade in classical Hodgkin lymphoma. TCRdb keeps only in-frame clones here, not all; method: immunoSEQ multiplex PCR. Of 25,000 to 30,000 clones listed, about 88% are singletons. The input for sequencing was CD4+ T cells from blood, taken before the fourth cycle of nivolumab. The receptors originated from a human donor with classical Hodgkin lymphoma. Each CDR3 is given without its conserved first and last residue. D genes are given only for firm matches.

D: .
V: TRBV5-1
CDR3: ASSLVSSTGELF

D: .
V: TRBV6-5
CDR3: ASSYERRVMHEQF

D: .
V: TRBV28
CDR3: ASTLDGNNQPQH

D: .
V: TRBV12-5
CDR3: ASGTETGELF

D: TRBD2
V: TRBV5-1
CDR3: ASTSAGGPYEQY

D: .
V: TRBV18
CDR3: ASSPLFSRRGTDGYT

D: .
V: TRBV18
CDR3: ASSRFPDTQY

D: .
V: TRBV5-1
CDR3: ASSLGQYNEQF

D: .
V: TRBV6-1
CDR3: ASSEEGRGYTEAF

D: .
V: TRBV18
CDR3: ASSPRSLEQF

D: .
V: TRBV25-1
CDR3: ASRPGTESPLH

D: .
V: TRBV5-1
CDR3: ASSLAGGRYSNYGYT

D: .
V: TRBV2
CDR3: ASALRDNEQF

D: TRBD1
V: TRBV6-5
CDR3: ASRRTGDAYEQY

D: .
V: TRBV7-9
CDR3: ASSLETQY

D: .
V: TRBV6-1
CDR3: ASGSHNEQF

D: TRBD2
V: TRBV7-3
CDR3: ASSLTSGPYNEQF

D: .
V: TRBV7-2
CDR3: ASSLVGREFETQY

D: .
V: TRBV19
CDR3: ASSIGGLSHIQY

D: .
V: TRBV28
CDR3: ASRHRDSGSYEQY

D: TRBD1
V: TRBV7-7
CDR3: ATWTGRDYEQY

D: .
V: TRBV7-2
CDR3: ASSLTLDRTYEQY

D: .
V: TRBV5-1
CDR3: ASSFSTGNTGELF

D: .
V: TRBV10-2
CDR3: ASSRESEAF

D: .
V: TRBV5-4
CDR3: ASSLRLGGETQY

D: TRBD1
V: TRBV7-2
CDR3: ASSLSGRDRWTGELF

D: TRBD2
V: TRBV6-1
CDR3: ATQLRLADYNEQF

D: TRBD2
V: TRBV28
CDR3: ASRRVAGTYEQY

D: TRBD2
V: TRBV5-1
CDR3: ASSEGLAGPVF

D: .
V: TRBV27
CDR3: ASSPDTHTGELF

D: .
V: TRBV28
CDR3: ASSVGHRYEQY

D: .
V: TRBV2
CDR3: ASRWNLAKNIQY

D: .
V: TRBV6-5
CDR3: ASNPGDQPQH

D: TRBD2
V: TRBV6-1
CDR3: ASSERWTSWSLDTQY

D: .
V: TRBV6-5
CDR3: ASSYSSRTPNTEAF

D: .
V: TRBV15
CDR3: ATSSPKGINYGYT

D: .
V: TRBV28
CDR3: ASSFRGPPYQETQY

D: .
V: TRBV18
CDR3: ASSPPGNYGYT

D: .
V: TRBV11-3
CDR3: ASSLGRQSTDTQY

D: .
V: TRBV19
CDR3: ASSIGGTSSYNEQF

D: .
V: TRBV7-9
CDR3: ASSFRDDTEAF

D: .
V: TRBV5-1
CDR3: ASSLDPSGTEAF

D: TRBD2
V: TRBV19
CDR3: ASSISSGSVNNEQF

D: .
V: TRBV19
CDR3: ASRSGLTKIRGDYEQY

D: TRBD1
V: TRBV11-2
CDR3: ASSPGQVGTEAF

D: .
V: TRBV28
CDR3: ASQQGPGSYNEQF

D: .
V: TRBV18
CDR3: ASSPAGFVQETQY